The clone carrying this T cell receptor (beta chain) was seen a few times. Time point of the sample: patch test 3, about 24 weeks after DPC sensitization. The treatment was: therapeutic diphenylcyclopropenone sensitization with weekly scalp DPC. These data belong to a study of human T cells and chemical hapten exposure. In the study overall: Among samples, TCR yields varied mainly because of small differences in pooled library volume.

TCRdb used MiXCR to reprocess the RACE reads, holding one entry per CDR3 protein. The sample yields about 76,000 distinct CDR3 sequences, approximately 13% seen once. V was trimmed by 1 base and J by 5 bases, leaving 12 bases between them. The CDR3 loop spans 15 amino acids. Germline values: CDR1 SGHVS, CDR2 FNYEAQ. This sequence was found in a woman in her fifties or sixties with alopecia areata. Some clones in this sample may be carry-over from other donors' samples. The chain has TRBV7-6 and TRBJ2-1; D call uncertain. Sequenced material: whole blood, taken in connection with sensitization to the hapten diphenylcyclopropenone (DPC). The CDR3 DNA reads TGTGCCAGCAGCTTAGGAGGTGGTAACCACAATGAGCAGTTCTTC. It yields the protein CASSLGGGNHNEQFF. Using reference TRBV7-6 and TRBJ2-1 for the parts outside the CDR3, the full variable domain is GAGVSQSPRYKVTKRGQDVALRCDPISGHVSLYWYRQALGQGPEFLTYFNYEAQQDKSGLPNDRFSAERPEGSISTLTIQRTEQRDSAMYRCASSLGGGNHNEQFFGPGTRLTVL.